The 8 T cell receptor beta chains in this list originate from one sample, sequenced in a study of T-cell reconstitution after alpha-beta-depleted transplantation in children. Molecular barcoding with unique molecular identifiers was used for the TCRbeta library. TCRdb fed the PCR reads into MiXCR, producing one record per CDR3 protein. The sample lists 280,000 or so distinct CDR3 sequences, roughly 10% occurring once. This specimen was peripheral blood, taken 180 days after TCRalphabeta/CD19-depleted stem cell transplant. Receptors originate from a male patient between 2 and 10 years old who had a stem cell transplant for chronic granulomatous disease, so the T cells may come from the graft donor.

Comment on this clonotype: This clone may be a read error of a much larger clone one base away. The chain employs TRBV12-3 or TRBV12-4 and TRBJ2-6; a weak D match, TRBD1 (6 bases). The CDR3 consists of 17 residues. The CDR3, as DNA: TGTGCCAACAGTGGCACGCTACAGGGTTCTGGGGCCAACGTCCTGACTTTC. As protein: CANSGTLQGSGANVLTF.

This clonotype was seen a few times. The chain employs TRBV29-1 and TRBJ2-3; D uncertain. The germline gives CDR1 SQVTM, CDR2 ANQGSEA. Trimming took off 6 bases at V and 9 bases at J, with 13 bases between the two ends. The CDR3 length is 11 residues. CDR3 in DNA: TGCAGCGTCATAGGCCCTAAGACGCAGTATTTT. As protein: CSVIGPKTQYF.

About this clonotype itself: A clone one base away is much larger, so this may be a read error. CDR3 sequence reads: CASSLVLAGVDAQYF. DNA for the CDR3: TGTGCCAGCAGCTTGGTTCTAGCGGGAGTAGATGCGCAGTATTTT. V usage is TRBV5-5 and J usage is TRBJ2-3, with 10 bases matching TRBD2. Germline V gene sequence: CDR1 SGHKS, CDR2 YYEKEE (reference sequence). There are 15 residues in the CDR3. Supplemented by reference TRBV5-5 and TRBJ2-3, the full variable domain reads DAGVTQSPTHLIKTRGQQVTLRCSPISGHKSVSWYQQVLGQGPQFIFQYYEKEERGRGNFPDRFSARQFPNYSSELNVNALLLGDSALYLCASSLVLAGVDAQYFGPGTRLTVL.

Many counts were recorded for this clonotype. The chain combines TRBV5-1 with TRBJ1-2; maybe TRBD1 (5 bases). The CDR3 totals 13 residues. V was cut by 4 bases and J by 8 bases, with 15 bases left in between. CDR1 is SGHRS, CDR2 YFSETQ, per germline. As DNA, the CDR3 is TGCGCCAGCAGCCCGGACTGGGGCTACGGCTACACCTTC. It translates to CASSPDWGYGYTF.

This clonotype was observed at least ten times. This chain uses TRBV12-3 or TRBV12-4 with TRBJ1-5, with TRBD1 matching 9 bases. The V and J ends lost 6 bases and 4 bases, in that order; junction bases with no gene match: 4. The CDR3 contains 14 residues. CDR3 DNA sequence: TGTGCCAGCAGGCTGGGACAGGGAAATCAGCCCCAGCATTTT. This translates into CASRLGQGNQPQHF.

This clonotype was counted many times. The chain couples TRBV20-1 to TRBJ2-3; 11 bases fit TRBD2. This CDR3 has 13 amino acids. The germline gives CDR1 DFQATT, CDR2 SNEGSKA (reference sequence). The V segment lost 3 bases and the J segment 4 bases; nucleotides outside the gene matches: 0. DNA of the CDR3: TGCAGTGCTAGGACTAGCGGGGCAGATACGCAGTATTTT. Its protein is CSARTSGADTQYF.

This clonotype was seen at least ten times. This rearrangement joins TRBV29-1 to TRBJ2-1; 13 bases match TRBD2. The germline V gene encodes CDR1 SQVTM and CDR2 ANQGSEA. V gave up 6 bases and J gave up 5 bases; unmatched junction bases: 7. This CDR3 contains 15 residues. CDR3 in amino acids: CSVIGTSGNHNEQFF. CDR3 in DNA: TGCAGCGTGATCGGGACTAGCGGGAATCACAATGAGCAGTTCTTC.

The sample holds many counts of this clonotype. V is TRBV11-1 and J is TRBJ2-7; 8 bases agree with TRBD1. The CDR3 contains 15 residues. Germline V CDR1 and CDR2: SGHAT, FQDESV (reference sequence). The V and J ends lost 1 base and 3 bases, in that order; junction bases with no gene match: 5. CDR3 bases: TGTGCCAGCAGCTTAGACCGACAGGGGTTCTACGAGCAGTACTTC. Its translation is CASSLDRQGFYEQYF.